The 12 T cell receptor beta chains given below trace back to one sample, sequenced in a study of blood T cell repertoires in COVID-19. Sequencing used immunoSEQ multiplex PCR; TCRdb keeps in-frame clones, though not all of them. The sample contains 180,000 or so clones, 70% to 85% of which appear only once. Specimen: peripheral blood. These receptor sequences come from a human donor with acute or convalescent COVID-19. The donor label of this sample is uncertain.

The DNA of the CDR3 is TGTGCCAGCAGCTTAGTCGGGGCGGGGCGGAACACTGAAGCTTTCTTT. As protein: CASSLVGAGRNTEAFF. V is TRBV7-8 and J is TRBJ1-1, with D possibly matching TRBD1 (5 bases). The CDR3 has 16 residues. Trimming shortened V by 1 base and J by 1 base, and 13 bases separated the two germline ends. Germline V lookup: CDR1 SGHVS, CDR2 FQNEAQ.

DNA of the CDR3: TGTGCCAGCAGCGCCCCCCGAGGAGCGGGAGGGTCCGGGGAGCTGTTTTTT. This translates into CASSAPRGAGGSGELFF. J is TRBJ2-2 and V is TRBV11-2; TRBD2 matches at 10 bases. Germline V gives CDR1 SGHAT, CDR2 FQNNGV. This CDR3 contains 17 residues. V lost 5 bases to trimming and J lost 6 bases; unmatched junction nucleotides: 12. The full variable domain, rest sourced from reference TRBV11-2 and TRBJ2-2, is EAGVAQSPRYKIIEKRQSVAFWCNPISGHATLYWYQQILGQGPKLLIQFQNNGVVDDSQLPKDRFSAERLKGVDSTLKIQPAKLEDSAVYLCASSAPRGAGGSGELFFGEGSRLTVL.

This chain uses TRBV4-1 with TRBJ2-3; 9 positions match TRBD2. The CDR3 covers 17 residues. Unmatched junction bases numbered 10, after V lost 3 bases and J lost 3 bases. Germline assignment: CDR1 MGHRA and CDR2 YSYEKL. The CDR3 reads CASSHAGAGGPTDTQYF. The DNA for the CDR3 is TGCGCCAGCAGCCACGCTGGGGCGGGAGGGCCGACAGATACGCAGTATTTT.

The CDR3 DNA follows: TGTGCCACCAGCAGAGAGGGACAGGGATTTGAAAAACTGTTTTTT. Its protein product is CATSREGQGFEKLFF. The J gene is TRBJ1-4, the V gene TRBV15; 9 nucleotides line up with TRBD1. The CDR3 spans 15 residues. The trim removed 0 bases at V and 7 bases at J, leaving 3 bases unmatched. Germline V gene lookup returns CDR1 LNHNV and CDR2 YYDKDF (reference sequence).

CDR3 nucleotides: TGTGCCACCGCGCAGGGAATTGGCTACACCTTC. It specifies CATAQGIGYTF. The V and J genes are TRBV10-3 and TRBJ1-2; D is perhaps TRBD1 (5 bases). CDR1 and CDR2 (germline): ENHRY, SYGVKD. There are 11 residues in the CDR3. V was cut by 10 bases and J by 7 bases, with 13 bases left in between.

The chain has TRBV5-1 and TRBJ2-5; 14 bases fit TRBD2. CDR3 length equals 16 residues. CDR1 and CDR2 from the germline V gene are SGHRS and YFSETQ. V was clipped by 0 bases and J by 10 bases; unmatched bases: 8. CDR3 amino acids: CASSLGGTSGREDQYF. As DNA, the CDR3 is TGCGCCAGCAGCTTGGGAGGGACTAGCGGGAGAGAGGACCAGTACTTC. Drawing the rest from reference TRBV5-1 and TRBJ2-5, the complete variable domain is KAGVTQTPRYLIKTRGQQVTLSCSPISGHRSVSWYQQTPGQGLQFLFEYFSETQRNKGNFPGRFSGRQFSNSRSEMNVSTLELGDSALYLCASSLGGTSGREDQYFGPGTRLLVL.

The chain couples TRBV19 to TRBJ2-7, with 9 bases that match TRBD1. The germline V gene has CDR1 LNHDA and CDR2 SQIVND (reference sequence). J gave up 7 bases and V 6 bases, and 10 bases lay outside the gene matches. The CDR3 is made up of 14 amino acids. CDR3 sequence reads: CASRITGGPEEQYF. The CDR3 DNA reads TGTGCCAGTAGGATTACAGGGGGCCCGGAGGAGCAGTACTTC.

This clone came up a few times. The chain joins TRBV3-1 (or the pseudogene TRBV3-2) to TRBJ1-4, with D maybe TRBD1 (6 bases). Germline CDR1 and CDR2: LGHDT and YNNKEL (reference sequence). Trimming pared 8 bases from V and 10 bases from J, leaving 17 bases between. This CDR3 region has 13 residues. The CDR3 bases are TGTGCCAGCTCCGGGGGGGGCAGGGGAAAACTGTTTTTT. Its protein product is CASSGGGRGKLFF.

This clone was seen once. V gene TRBV6-5 combines with J gene TRBJ2-3, with 11 bases that match TRBD2. This CDR3 spans 15 amino acids. Germline CDR1 reads MNHEY; CDR2 reads SVGAGI. Trimming at V came to 2 bases and at J to 10 bases, leaving 8 bases not matched to a gene. CDR3 residues: CASSYGSTSGSSQYF. For the CDR3, the DNA is TGTGCCAGCAGTTACGGATCCACTAGCGGGAGTTCGCAGTATTTT.

The chain has TRBV19 and TRBJ2-3; 8 nucleotides agree with TRBD2. From germline, CDR1 is LNHDA and CDR2 SQIVND (reference sequence). CDR3 size: 16 residues. V gave up 3 bases and J gave up 0 bases; unmatched junction bases: 5. For the CDR3, the DNA is TGTGCCAGTAGTATCTCGCTAGCGGGCAGCACAGATACGCAGTATTTT. This sequence encodes CASSISLAGSTDTQYF.

The V gene is TRBV10-3, the J gene TRBJ2-3; D uncertain. The CDR3 is 12 residues long. The germline gives CDR1 ENHRY, CDR2 SYGVKD. Trimming left V 6 bases short and J 5 bases short, with 9 bases between. The CDR3 protein is CAISPLGDTQYF. CDR3 nucleotides: TGTGCCATCAGCCCTCTAGGAGATACGCAGTATTTT.

The chain carries TRBV6-5 and TRBJ1-6; the match to TRBD1 covers 7 bases. This CDR3 contains 15 residues. Germline CDR1 MNHEY, CDR2 SVGAGI. The trim removed 5 bases at V and 3 bases at J, leaving 4 bases unmatched. CDR3 in amino acids: CASSRTGDYNSPLHF. CDR3 nucleotides: TGTGCCAGCAGTCGGACAGGCGACTATAATTCACCCCTCCACTTT.